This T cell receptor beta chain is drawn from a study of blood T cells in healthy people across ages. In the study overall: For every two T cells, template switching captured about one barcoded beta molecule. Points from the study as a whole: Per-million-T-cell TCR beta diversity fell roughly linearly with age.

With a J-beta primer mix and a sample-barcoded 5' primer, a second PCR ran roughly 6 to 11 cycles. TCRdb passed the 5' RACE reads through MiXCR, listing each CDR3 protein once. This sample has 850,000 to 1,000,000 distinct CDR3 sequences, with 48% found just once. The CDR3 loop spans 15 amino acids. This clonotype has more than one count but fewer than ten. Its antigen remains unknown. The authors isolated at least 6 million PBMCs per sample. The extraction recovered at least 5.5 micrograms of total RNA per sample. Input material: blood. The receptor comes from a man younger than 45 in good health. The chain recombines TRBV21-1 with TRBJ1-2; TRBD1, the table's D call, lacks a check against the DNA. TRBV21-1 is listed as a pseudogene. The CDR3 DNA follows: TGTGCCAGCAGCAAAATTACAGGGGCGAACTATGGCTACACCTTC. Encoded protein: CASSKITGANYGYTF.